The following is a T cell receptor beta chain sequence with its context. Its antigen is not identified. This entry comes from a study of T cells in Graves' hyperthyroidism and ophthalmopathy. Study-level points and caveats: Progression to ophthalmopathy was predicted a median of approximately 6.4 months early. Most clonotypes expanded in the thyroid (above 0.001) were also present in blood.

A sample of blood taken at first hyperthyroidism diagnosis preceded any ophthalmopathy symptoms. The authors obtained PBMCs from over 7.5 ml of fresh peripheral blood. The V gene's germline CDR1 is KGHDR and CDR2 SFDVKD. The CDR3 runs to 16 residues. V was clipped by 4 bases and J by 3 bases, with 15 bases between them. Amplification of TCR beta CDR3 regions used RNA as the template. Using the HTBI primer set, a first-round RT-PCR was run on the TCR CDR3. Each CDR3 protein is one row after TCRdb ran MiXCR on the multiplex PCR reads. Among fewer than 400,000 distinct CDR3 sequences, roughly 14% were seen once, and the ten largest hold about a quarter.

Source material: blood. This TCR was recovered from a woman aged 18-29 years with Graves' hyperthyroidism that later progressed to Graves' ophthalmopathy. V gene TRBV24-1 combines with J gene TRBJ2-1; a possible D gene is TRBD2 (5 bases). CDR3 protein: CATSDARGGYYNEQFF. CDR3 sequence (DNA): TGTGCCACCAGTGACGCCCGCGGAGGTTACTACAATGAGCAGTTCTTC.